This T cell receptor beta chain stems from a study of cytotoxic CD8 clonotypes in ibrutinib-treated CLL. Background on the study: Samples had a mean of roughly 230,000 productive templates and about 93,000 productive rearrangements. Findings and limits, study-wide: Once treatment began, public clonotypes, which were uncommon, contracted or stayed stable.

Sequencing was designed to attain a depth spanning 1 in 200,000 to 1 in 1 million T cells. TCRdb's copy holds only in-frame clones and misses some; the assay was immunoSEQ multiplex PCR. This sample yields about 130,000 clones, of which approximately 80% are seen a single time; around 3% belongs to the top ten. This clone was observed a single time. What it binds is not known. Cryopreserved PBMCs yielded approximately 2 micrograms of genomic DNA for TCR beta libraries. The sequence was obtained from a human donor with chronic lymphocytic leukemia. The sequences come from PBMCs, collected after 24 months of ibrutinib treatment.

CDR3 sequence: CASSGRQGKKEPQHF. The DNA of the CDR3 is TGTGCCAGCTCGGGCCGACAGGGAAAAAAGGAGCCCCAGCATTTT. The rearrangement uses TRBV18 and TRBJ1-5, with 7 bases fitting TRBD1. This CDR3 is 15 amino acids long. Germline V gene sequence: CDR1 KGHSH, CDR2 LQKENI. The trim removed 6 bases at V and 8 bases at J, leaving 13 bases unmatched.